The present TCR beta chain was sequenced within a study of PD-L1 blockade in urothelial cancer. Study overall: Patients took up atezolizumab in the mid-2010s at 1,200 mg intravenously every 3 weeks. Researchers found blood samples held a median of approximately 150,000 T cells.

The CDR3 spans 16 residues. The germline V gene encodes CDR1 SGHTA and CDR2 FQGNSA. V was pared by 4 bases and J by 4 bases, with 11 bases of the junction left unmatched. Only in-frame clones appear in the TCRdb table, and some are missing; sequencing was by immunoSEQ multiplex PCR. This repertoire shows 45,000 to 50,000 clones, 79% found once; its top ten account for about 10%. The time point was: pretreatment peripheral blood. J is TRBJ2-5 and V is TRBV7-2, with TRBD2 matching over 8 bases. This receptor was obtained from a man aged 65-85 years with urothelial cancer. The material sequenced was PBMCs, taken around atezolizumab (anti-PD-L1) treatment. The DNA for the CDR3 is TGTGCCAGCAGCTCCCTTGGGGTAGCGGGAACAGAGACCCAGTACTTC. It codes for CASSSLGVAGTETQYF.